This TCR beta chain was sequenced in a study of CD8+ T cells in alopecia areata. Treatment noted: oral pan-JAK inhibitor, 5-10 mg twice daily. Germline lookup yields CDR1 SGHVS and CDR2 FQNEAQ. V was clipped by 2 bases and J by 11 bases, with 20 bases between them. This CDR3 contains 15 residues. Sequencing templates came from extracted RNA that was reverse transcribed into cDNA. Method: immunoSEQ multiplex PCR; TCRdb's copy keeps in-frame clones and lacks some. The sample carries approximately 210,000 clones, more than 50% recorded once. The sequenced sample was CD4+ T cells sorted from blood, obtained at week 24, from a patient treated with tofacitinib. The chain combines TRBV7-8 with TRBJ2-3, with D perhaps matching TRBD1 or TRBD2 (5 bases each). This clonotype was obtained from a human donor with alopecia areata. For the CDR3, the DNA is TGTGCCAGCAGCTTAACTCCGGGACCCCTCGGGGAGCAGTATTTT. Amino acid sequence: CASSLTPGPLGEQYF.